Presented here are 26 T cell receptor beta chains from one specimen sequenced in a study of blood T cell repertoires in COVID-19. Libraries were prepared by immunoSEQ multiplex PCR; TCRdb keeps only in-frame clonotypes and omits some of them. This table holds about 220,000 clones, 65% to 90% found once. The sample taken for sequencing was peripheral blood. The receptors derive from a woman in her 70s with COVID-19, enrolled during active disease.

The chain combines TRBV5-4 with TRBJ1-3; D remains unclear. Germline assignment: CDR1 SGHNT and CDR2 YYREEE (reference sequence). The germline V and J ends were trimmed by 4 bases and 4 bases, with 12 bases remaining between them. This CDR3 comprises 14 residues. DNA for the CDR3: TGTGCCAGCAGCGCCACGGGGTTCGGAAACACCATATATTTT. This codes for CASSATGFGNTIYF.

The chain joins TRBV29-1 to TRBJ2-3, with D perhaps TRBD2 (5 bases). The germline V and J ends were trimmed by 4 bases and 4 bases, with 9 bases remaining between them. The CDR3 consists of 12 residues. Germline V gene sequence: CDR1 SQVTM, CDR2 ANQGSEA. Here the CDR3 DNA reads TGCAGCGTTGCCGGGGTGGCAGATACGCAGTATTTT. Amino acids: CSVAGVADTQYF.

A single count supports this clone. One junction end does not reproduce the germline sequence, and a read error may be involved. V usage is TRBV19 and J usage is TRBJ1-1, with D possibly matching TRBD1 (5 bases). Germline values: CDR1 LNHDA, CDR2 SQIVND (reference sequence). The CDR3 spans 13 residues. The CDR3 here is CATSPGLLREAFF. DNA for the CDR3: TGTGCCACTAGTCCGGGACTTCTACGGGAAGCTTTCTTT.

The chain employs TRBV11-2 and TRBJ1-1; D unresolved. Germline V gives CDR1 SGHAT, CDR2 FQNNGV. Deletions cut 1 base from V and 11 bases from J, with 11 bases between. The CDR3 has 12 amino acids. The DNA of the CDR3 is TGTGCCAGCAGCTTAGTTGGGCGTGGCGCTTTCTTT. As protein: CASSLVGRGAFF.

This clone was detected only once. The chain is built from TRBV10-3 and TRBJ1-1; weak D call: TRBD1 (5 bases). Trimming shortened V by 3 bases and J by 5 bases, and 10 bases separated the two germline ends. Germline V gene data show CDR1 as ENHRY and CDR2 as SYGVKD. This CDR3 has 13 residues. The CDR3 DNA reads TGTGCCATCAGTGACAGGGTTGAGACTGAAGCTTTCTTT. Translating gives CAISDRVETEAFF.

V usage is TRBV11-3 and J usage is TRBJ1-1; D unclear. V gave up 3 bases and J gave up 3 bases, with 11 bases separating them. Germline CDR1 SGHNT, CDR2 YENEEA. The CDR3 covers 14 residues. Here the CDR3 DNA reads TGTGCCAGCAGCTTTGGGAGGGAGGACACTGAAGCTTTCTTT. Residues: CASSFGREDTEAFF.

The CDR3 region is CASSPGTGTSYEQYF. CDR3 nucleotides: TGTGCCAGCAGCCCAGGGACAGGCACCTCCTACGAGCAGTACTTC. The rearrangement joins TRBV5-6 to TRBJ2-7; 8 bases match TRBD1. The V gene end was trimmed by 4 bases and the J gene end by 0 bases; junction bases not matched to a gene: 6. The germline CDR1 and CDR2 sequences are SGHDT and YYEEEE. The CDR3 covers 15 residues.

The chain uses TRBV2 and TRBJ1-2, with TRBD1 matching 8 bases. The germline CDR1 and CDR2 sequences are SNHLY and FYNNEI. CDR3 length: 12 residues. The junction had 4 bases not matched to a gene; V was cut back by 6 bases and J by 7 bases. The CDR3 reads CASSQGARGYTF. As DNA, the CDR3 is TGTGCCAGCAGCCAGGGGGCTCGTGGCTACACCTTC. The full variable domain, in which reference TRBV2 and TRBJ1-2 provide the parts outside the CDR3, is EPEVTQTPSHQVTQMGQEVILRCVPISNHLYFYWYRQILGQKVEFLVSFYNNEISEKSEIFDDQFSVERPDGSNFTLKIRSTKLEDSAMYFCASSQGARGYTFGSGTRLTVV.

This chain links TRBV19 with TRBJ2-3; TRBD2 is a possible D gene (6 bases). The CDR3 runs to 23 residues. CDR1 is LNHDA, CDR2 SQIVND, per germline (reference sequence). V dropped 3 bases and J dropped 0 bases, with 34 bases sitting between them. CDR3 in amino acids: CASSISREVHAALPGTSTDTQYF. DNA of the CDR3: TGTGCCAGTAGTATTAGTAGAGAGGTTCATGCTGCCCTACCGGGGACTAGCACAGATACGCAGTATTTT.

This clone was picked up one time. Other DNA sequences in this specimen translate into the identical CDR3. The genes are TRBV2 and TRBJ2-7, with a tentative D call TRBD2 (6 bases). The CDR3 covers 14 residues. The germline V gene has CDR1 SNHLY and CDR2 FYNNEI. V was clipped by 4 bases and J by 0 bases, with 10 bases between them. The CDR3 sequence: CASSGGVSSYEQYF. In nucleotides, the CDR3 is TGTGCCAGCAGTGGGGGGGTGAGCTCCTACGAGCAGTACTTC.

The chain recombines TRBV12-3 or TRBV12-4 with TRBJ2-5, with a tentative D call TRBD2 (6 bases). V gave up 6 bases and J gave up 10 bases, with 15 bases separating them. CDR3 length: 12 residues. The CDR3 here is CASRHPGGIQYF. The CDR3, as DNA: TGTGCCAGCAGGCACCCCGGGGGTATCCAGTACTTC.

The V gene is TRBV6-5, the J gene TRBJ2-7, with D unclear. Germline assignment: CDR1 MNHEY and CDR2 SVGAGI. The CDR3 is 14 residues long. The V end lost 0 bases, the J end lost 2 bases, and 8 bases lay between the germline ends. The CDR3 DNA reads as TGTGCCAGCAGTTACTCGGCGCGGACCTACGAGCAGTACTTC. Translated, it gives CASSYSARTYEQYF.

This chain links TRBV6-5 with TRBJ1-1, with a possible D match to TRBD1 (5 bases). In germline, CDR1 is MNHEY, CDR2 SVGAGI. The germline V and J ends were trimmed by 5 bases and 8 bases, with 15 bases remaining between them. The CDR3 consists of 13 residues. The CDR3 DNA reads TGTGCCAGCAGTCCCTTTCAGGGTGGCGAAGCTTTCTTT. This codes for CASSPFQGGEAFF.

The gene calls are TRBV11-3 and TRBJ1-5; D is possibly TRBD1 (5 bases). Germline-derived CDR1 and CDR2 are SGHNT and YENEEA. Trimming stripped 5 bases from V and 7 bases from J, with 12 bases between. The length of the CDR3 is 13 residues. CDR3 region: CASSPGGEQPQHF. In DNA, the CDR3 is TGTGCCAGCAGCCCCGGGGGGGAACAGCCCCAGCATTTT. The variable domain in full, completed from reference TRBV11-3 and TRBJ1-5, reads EAGVVQSPRYKIIEKKQPVAFWCNPISGHNTLYWYLQNLGQGPELLIRYENEEAVDDSQLPKDRFSAERLKGVDSTLKIQPAELGDSAVYLCASSPGGEQPQHFGDGTRLSIL.

This clone was recorded only once. The gene calls are TRBV5-1 and TRBJ2-7, with 7 bases aligning to TRBD2. CDR3 length: 14 residues. The germline V gene encodes CDR1 SGHRS and CDR2 YFSETQ. Trimming took 3 bases from V and 3 from J; bases not matched to a gene: 6. CDR3 bases: TGCGCCAGCAGCTGGTTAGGCGGGGGCTACGAGCAGTACTTC. Translation: CASSWLGGGYEQYF.

The chain recombines TRBV6-2 or TRBV6-3 with TRBJ2-2, with TRBD2 as a possible D gene (5 bases). Germline-derived CDR1 and CDR2 are MNHEY and SVGEGT. The CDR3 sequence is 18 residues long. V was trimmed by 6 bases and J by 0 bases, leaving 20 bases between them. Written as DNA, the CDR3 is TGTGCCAGCAGCCCCCCCCGAGCGGTGGACGCGAACACCGGGGAGCTGTTTTTT. This gives the protein CASSPPRAVDANTGELFF.

The chain is built from TRBV5-1 and TRBJ2-1; 15 bases agree with TRBD2. This CDR3 has 17 residues. Germline loops: CDR1 SGHRS, CDR2 YFSETQ. The V and J ends lost 0 bases and 7 bases, in that order; junction bases with no gene match: 5. CDR3 sequence reads: CASSLEGGLAGGNEQFF. In DNA form, the CDR3 reads TGCGCCAGCAGCTTGGAGGGGGGACTAGCGGGAGGAAATGAGCAGTTCTTC. Full variable domain (remainder filled in from reference TRBV5-1 and TRBJ2-1): KAGVTQTPRYLIKTRGQQVTLSCSPISGHRSVSWYQQTPGQGLQFLFEYFSETQRNKGNFPGRFSGRQFSNSRSEMNVSTLELGDSALYLCASSLEGGLAGGNEQFFGPGTRLTVL.

The chain uses TRBV18 and TRBJ2-2; 9 nucleotides align to TRBD2. The CDR3 consists of 15 residues. V lost 3 bases and J lost 3; bases outside the gene matches: 2. Germline CDR1 is KGHSH and CDR2 is LQKENI. In DNA, the CDR3 is TGTGCCAGCTCACCTAGCGGGGGCGACACCGGGGAGCTGTTTTTT. Amino acid sequence: CASSPSGGDTGELFF.

This clone was seen once. The gene calls are TRBV9 and TRBJ2-3; 11 bases map to TRBD2. The CDR3 runs 17 residues. Germline V gene lookup returns CDR1 SGDLS and CDR2 YYNGEE. Germline trimming cut 0 bases from V and 2 bases from J; bases unmatched to any gene: 5. CDR3 sequence reads: CASSVAGLAAYTDTQYF. CDR3 coding DNA: TGTGCCAGCAGCGTAGCGGGACTAGCGGCCTACACAGATACGCAGTATTTT.

This sequence joins TRBV30 and TRBJ1-2, with TRBD1 as a possible D gene (5 bases). V was cut by 0 bases and J by 3 bases, with 8 bases left in between. Per germline, CDR1 GTSNPN and CDR2 SVGIG (reference sequence). This CDR3 has 13 residues. CDR3 protein: CAWSVTRDYGYTF. The CDR3 DNA reads TGTGCCTGGAGTGTCACCAGGGACTATGGCTACACCTTC.

V and J are TRBV7-9 and TRBJ2-3; 10 bases are shared with TRBD2. The CDR3 has 16 amino acids. The V gene end was trimmed by 2 bases and the J gene end by 0 bases; junction bases not matched to a gene: 2. Germline assignment: CDR1 SEHNR and CDR2 FQNEAQ (reference sequence). CDR3 loop: CASSLLAGASTDTQYF. CDR3 nucleotide sequence: TGTGCCAGCAGCTTACTAGCGGGAGCTAGCACAGATACGCAGTATTTT.

This clone was seen just once. The chain couples TRBV18 to TRBJ1-1, with D possibly matching TRBD1 (6 bases). Trimming stripped 4 bases from V and 2 bases from J, with 14 bases between. Looked up from germline, CDR1 is KGHSH and CDR2 is LQKENI. There are 15 residues in the CDR3. CDR3 bases: TGTGCCAGCTCACAACTAACAGGGTTCAACACTGAAGCTTTCTTT. This gives the protein CASSQLTGFNTEAFF.

This clone was picked up a small number of times. This sequence joins TRBV3-1 (or the pseudogene TRBV3-2) and TRBJ1-1, with D uncertain. The CDR3 has 13 amino acids. The ends were cut back, 3 bases at V and 4 bases at J, with 9 bases in the middle. Germline V gene data show CDR1 as LGHDT and CDR2 as YNNKEL (reference sequence). The CDR3 reads CASSQAATTEAFF. The CDR3 DNA follows: TGTGCCAGCAGCCAGGCCGCCACCACTGAAGCTTTCTTT.

The chain has TRBV4-3 and TRBJ1-4; 9 bases agree with TRBD1. The CDR3 contains 16 residues. From germline, CDR1 is LGHNA and CDR2 YSLEER. Trimming at V came to 3 bases and at J to 6 bases, leaving 8 bases not matched to a gene. CDR3 sequence reads: CASSQEAQGAYEKLFF. The DNA for the CDR3 is TGCGCCAGCAGCCAGGAAGCACAGGGGGCGTATGAAAAACTGTTTTTT.

V is TRBV18 and J is TRBJ1-2, with 10 bases matching TRBD1. J gave up 8 bases and V 1 base, and 7 bases lay outside the gene matches. The CDR3 contains 15 residues. The germline V gene encodes CDR1 KGHSH and CDR2 LQKENI. The CDR3 spells CASSPQTGGKSGYTF. DNA for the CDR3: TGTGCCAGCTCACCACAGACAGGGGGCAAATCCGGCTACACCTTC.

V is TRBV5-4 and J is TRBJ1-5, with 10 bases lining up with TRBD1. Germline loops: CDR1 SGHNT, CDR2 YYREEE (reference sequence). This CDR3 is 16 amino acids long. The V segment lost 4 bases and the J segment 9 bases; nucleotides outside the gene matches: 13. The CDR3 DNA reads as TGTGCCAGCAGCGAACGGACAGGGGGTTCTTATGGGCCCCAGCATTTT. Protein: CASSERTGGSYGPQHF.